Listed here are 27 T cell receptor beta chains from one sample, sequenced in a study of OX40 agonist ivuxolimab in advanced cancers. Library creation used the immunoSEQ multiplex PCR assay. TCRdb's version of the immuneACCESS table is confined to in-frame rearrangements and falls short of the full clone set. An unresolved V gene accounts for under half of the shortfall where checked; the remainder is of unknown origin. This sample comprises fewer than 70,000 clones, 87% of them detected only once. The top ten hold less than 0.8% of the sample. The source was CD4+ or CD8+ T cells sorted from blood, collected in a trial of the OX40 agonist ivuxolimab. The receptors were sampled from an adult with an advanced solid tumor such as melanoma, head and neck, liver or kidney cancer.

The chain is built from TRBV11-3 and TRBJ2-1, with D hard to call. The CDR3 is 12 amino acids. Germline V CDR1 and CDR2: SGHNT, YENEEA. The V gene lost 5 bases and the J gene lost 8 bases, with 10 bases spanning the gap. CDR3 sequence: CASSPEGYEQFF. CDR3 nucleotide sequence: TGTGCCAGCAGCCCTGAAGGATATGAGCAGTTCTTC.

This chain joins TRBV9 and TRBJ2-5; D may be TRBD2 (6 bases). This CDR3 comprises 15 residues. Trimming removed 5 bases from V and 3 bases from J, with 17 bases in between. CDR1 is SGDLS, CDR2 YYNGEE, per germline. The CDR3 DNA follows: TGTGCCAGCAGTGACCGGGCTCCGGGGGAAGAGACCCAGTACTTC. Its translation: CASSDRAPGEETQYF.

The chain carries TRBV30 and TRBJ1-6; D gene uncertain. The CDR3 is 13 amino acids. Germline values: CDR1 GTSNPN, CDR2 SVGIG (reference sequence). Trimming cost V 0 bases and J 7 bases, with 7 bases left between them. This chain's CDR3 is CAWSVAVNSPLHF. The CDR3 DNA reads as TGTGCCTGGAGTGTGGCAGTCAATTCACCCCTCCACTTT.

The V gene is TRBV5-6, the J gene TRBJ2-3; 10 positions agree with TRBD1. The germline CDR1 and CDR2 sequences are SGHDT and YYEEEE. The CDR3 consists of 15 residues. V shed 4 bases, J shed 3 bases, and the junction held 5 bases outside the gene matches. In DNA form, the CDR3 reads TGTGCCAGCAGCCCCGGGACAGGGGAGACAGATACGCAGTATTTT. This translates into CASSPGTGETDTQYF. Full variable domain (rest looked up from reference TRBV5-6 and TRBJ2-3): DAGVTQSPTHLIKTRGQQVTLRCSPKSGHDTVSWYQQALGQGPQFIFQYYEEEERQRGNFPDRFSGHQFPNYSSELNVNALLLGDSALYLCASSPGTGETDTQYFGPGTRLTVL.

This clone was observed a few times. This chain joins TRBV6-6 and TRBJ2-7; perhaps TRBD2 as D (5 bases). CDR1 and CDR2 (germline): MNHNY, SVGAGI (reference sequence). CDR3 length: 13 amino acids. V lost 11 bases and J lost 2, with 16 bases in between. The CDR3 DNA sequence: TGTGCCGCAAGAGGCGGGTCCGCCTACGAGCAGTACTTC. Protein product: CAARGGSAYEQYF.

The genes are TRBV6-5 and TRBJ2-2; maybe TRBD2 (6 bases). Germline V gene data show CDR1 as MNHEY and CDR2 as SVGAGI. V was shortened by 7 bases and J by 6 bases, with 18 bases between the two germline ends. The CDR3 runs 15 residues. The CDR3 here is CASTLTGLRPGELFF. The CDR3 DNA sequence: TGTGCCAGCACTCTGACGGGACTTCGCCCCGGGGAGCTGTTTTTT.

The count of this clone is one. V is TRBV11-2 and J is TRBJ2-7, with D perhaps matching TRBD2 (5 bases). The V end lost 5 bases, the J end lost 0 bases, and 14 bases lay between the germline ends. Germline V CDR1 and CDR2: SGHAT, FQNNGV. The CDR3 has 15 amino acids. The CDR3 sequence is CASSLFRGSSYEQYF. Written as DNA, the CDR3 is TGTGCCAGCAGCCTCTTTCGGGGTAGCTCCTACGAGCAGTACTTC.

The gene calls are TRBV11-3 and TRBJ2-7; D call uncertain. CDR1 is SGHNT and CDR2 is YENEEA in the germline V gene. Trimming removed 0 bases from V and 1 base from J, with 4 bases in between. The CDR3 runs to 13 residues. CDR3 in DNA: TGTGCCAGCAGCTTAGACAGGTCCTACGAGCAGTACTTC. It translates to CASSLDRSYEQYF.

The J gene is TRBJ2-1, the V gene TRBV19, with D unclear. The CDR3 has 13 residues. Germline V gene data show CDR1 as LNHDA and CDR2 as SQIVND (reference sequence). Trimming cost V 2 bases and J 9 bases, with 11 bases left between them. The CDR3 sequence: CASSISGPTEQFF. CDR3 coding DNA: TGTGCCAGTAGTATATCTGGACCCACTGAGCAGTTCTTC.

This chain uses TRBV28 with TRBJ1-1; no definite D call. The germline V gene has CDR1 MDHEN and CDR2 SYDVKM. Trimming stripped 0 bases from V and 5 bases from J, with 4 bases between. This CDR3 is 12 amino acids long. CDR3 in amino acids: CASSLWKTEAFF. In nucleotides, the CDR3 is TGTGCCAGCAGTTTATGGAAGACTGAAGCTTTCTTT.

The chain uses TRBV5-6 and TRBJ2-7; 7 nucleotides line up with TRBD1. Trimming removed 1 base from V and 3 bases from J; junction bases left unmatched: 4. The CDR3 is 14 amino acids. In germline, CDR1 is SGHDT, CDR2 YYEEEE. CDR3 sequence reads: CASSLKGADYEQYF. The CDR3 DNA follows: TGTGCCAGCAGCTTGAAGGGGGCTGACTACGAGCAGTACTTC.

The rearrangement links TRBV19 to TRBJ2-3; D gene unclear. This CDR3 region has 14 residues. V was trimmed by 5 bases and J by 7 bases, leaving 16 bases between them. CDR1 is LNHDA, CDR2 SQIVND, per germline (reference sequence). The CDR3 DNA sequence: TGTGCCAGTAGTCCCCGGCGGCTGAAATATACGCAGTATTTT. Translated: CASSPRRLKYTQYF.

This chain connects TRBV5-1 to TRBJ2-3, with TRBD1 matching 9 bases. J lost 3 bases, V lost 2 bases, and 4 bases had no gene match. This CDR3 region has 15 residues. CDR1 is SGHRS and CDR2 is YFSETQ in the germline V gene. The CDR3 region is CASSFGTGHTDTQYF. CDR3 DNA sequence: TGCGCCAGCAGCTTCGGGACAGGGCATACAGATACGCAGTATTTT.

The chain links TRBV29-1 to TRBJ2-5, with 7 bases matching TRBD1. CDR1 SQVTM and CDR2 ANQGSEA come from the germline V gene. This CDR3 has 13 residues. Trimming at V came to 7 bases and at J to 5 bases, leaving 10 bases not matched to a gene. The CDR3 DNA reads as TGCAGCGGTAGACAGGGCACTCTGGAGACCCAGTACTTC. Its protein product is CSGRQGTLETQYF.

This chain uses TRBV6-6 with TRBJ2-1; 15 bases map to TRBD2. V shed 4 bases and J 4 bases; nucleotides not matched to a gene: 2. The CDR3 loop spans 16 amino acids. The germline V gene encodes CDR1 MNHNY and CDR2 SVGAGI (reference sequence). CDR3: CASSWTSGRAYNEQFF. DNA of the CDR3: TGTGCCAGCAGTTGGACTAGCGGGAGGGCTTACAATGAGCAGTTCTTC.

The chain combines TRBV27 with TRBJ2-7; 14 bases map to TRBD2. CDR1 MNHEY and CDR2 SMNVEV come from the germline V gene (reference sequence). The ends lost 5 bases at V and 6 bases at J; junction bases unmatched: 3. This CDR3 has 14 residues. The CDR3 DNA follows: TGTGCCAGCAGTCAGGGACTAGCGGGAGTCGAGCAGTACTTC. Translating gives CASSQGLAGVEQYF.

The V gene is TRBV9, the J gene TRBJ1-1; maybe TRBD1 (6 bases). The V gene lost 0 bases and the J gene lost 4 bases, with 10 bases spanning the gap. The V gene's germline CDR1 is SGDLS and CDR2 YYNGEE. The length of the CDR3 is 14 residues. CDR3 sequence (DNA): TGTGCCAGCAGCGTAGGGGGGGCTCGCACTGAAGCTTTCTTT. Translating it yields CASSVGGARTEAFF.

V usage is TRBV27 and J usage is TRBJ2-1; 10 nucleotides line up with TRBD2. V shed 7 bases and J 10 bases; nucleotides not matched to a gene: 13. Germline V gives CDR1 MNHEY, CDR2 SMNVEV (reference sequence). CDR3 length: 15 residues. The CDR3 reads CASNGSGRKDKEQFF. CDR3 DNA: TGTGCCAGCAACGGTAGCGGGAGGAAGGATAAGGAGCAGTTCTTC.

The chain has TRBV18 and TRBJ1-4, with 7 bases lining up with TRBD1. This CDR3 has 15 amino acids. Germline-derived CDR1 and CDR2 are KGHSH and LQKENI. V dropped 3 bases and J dropped 7; count of bases not matched to a gene: 8. Here the CDR3 DNA reads TGTGCCAGCTCACCCCGGGCAGGGGGAGGTGAAAAACTGTTTTTT. Encoded protein: CASSPRAGGGEKLFF.

The chain employs TRBV5-1 and TRBJ1-5; the D is unclear. Trimming pared 0 bases from V and 2 bases from J, leaving 9 bases between. The CDR3 consists of 15 residues. Germline V gene data show CDR1 as SGHRS and CDR2 as YFSETQ. CDR3 sequence (DNA): TGCGCCAGCAGCTTGGGGGCTGCGGGCAATCAGCCCCAGCATTTT. Its translation: CASSLGAAGNQPQHF.

This clone was seen a single time. The J gene is TRBJ2-1, the V gene TRBV15; D is possibly TRBD1 or TRBD2 (6 bases each). This CDR3 comprises 14 residues. Per germline, CDR1 LNHNV and CDR2 YYDKDF (reference sequence). Deletions cut 5 bases from V and 7 bases from J, with 15 bases between. The chain's CDR3 is CATSPGEAWNEQFF. The CDR3 coding sequence is TGTGCCACCAGCCCAGGGGAGGCCTGGAATGAGCAGTTCTTC.

The chain uses TRBV4-2 and TRBJ2-7; D not resolved. Deletions cut 6 bases from V and 3 bases from J, with 9 bases between. Germline lookup yields CDR1 LGHNA and CDR2 YNFKEQ. The CDR3 is made up of 12 amino acids. DNA for the CDR3: TGTGCCAGCAGGAACCTGGGCTACGAGCAGTACTTC. Encoded protein: CASRNLGYEQYF.

The chain carries TRBV19 and TRBJ2-7, with D perhaps matching TRBD2 (6 bases). Trimming removed 5 bases from V and 9 bases from J, with 20 bases in between. CDR3 length equals 14 residues. Germline CDR1 is LNHDA and CDR2 is SQIVND (reference sequence). The CDR3 DNA sequence: TGTGCCAGTAGTGGACTACTGGCGGAAGGCGGGCAGTACTTC. It specifies CASSGLLAEGGQYF.

The count of this clone is one. V is TRBV7-6 and J is TRBJ1-1; TRBD1 matches at 8 bases. Germline loops: CDR1 SGHVS, CDR2 FNYEAQ. The V and J ends lost 5 bases and 10 bases, in that order; junction bases with no gene match: 6. The CDR3 runs 12 residues. The CDR3 DNA reads as TGTGCCAGCAGCCCATGGACAGGGCCAGCTTTCTTT. It codes for CASSPWTGPAFF.

This rearrangement joins TRBV6-1 to TRBJ2-7; 7 nucleotides align to TRBD2. This CDR3 is 15 amino acids long. The V gene's germline CDR1 is MNHNS and CDR2 SASEGT. The junction had 11 bases not matched to a gene; V was cut back by 2 bases and J by 7 bases. CDR3 loop: CASSENPGGFGEQYF. DNA for the CDR3: TGTGCCAGCAGTGAAAATCCGGGAGGCTTTGGGGAGCAGTACTTC.

The rearrangement uses TRBV27 and TRBJ2-7; the D gene is possibly TRBD1 (6 bases). Deletions cut 4 bases from V and 1 base from J, with 8 bases between. CDR1 MNHEY and CDR2 SMNVEV come from the germline V gene (reference sequence). This CDR3 has 13 amino acids. The chain's CDR3 is CASSWDKSYEQYF. CDR3 bases: TGTGCCAGCAGTTGGGACAAATCCTACGAGCAGTACTTC.

The chain links TRBV11-3 to TRBJ2-5; perhaps TRBD2 as D (6 bases). This CDR3 region has 14 residues. Germline V gives CDR1 SGHNT, CDR2 YENEEA. Between the trimmed V and J ends, which lost 2 bases and 5 bases, there was a span of 12 bases. CDR3 amino acids: CASSLSGGIETQYF. The CDR3, as DNA: TGTGCCAGCAGCTTAAGTGGCGGGATTGAGACCCAGTACTTC.